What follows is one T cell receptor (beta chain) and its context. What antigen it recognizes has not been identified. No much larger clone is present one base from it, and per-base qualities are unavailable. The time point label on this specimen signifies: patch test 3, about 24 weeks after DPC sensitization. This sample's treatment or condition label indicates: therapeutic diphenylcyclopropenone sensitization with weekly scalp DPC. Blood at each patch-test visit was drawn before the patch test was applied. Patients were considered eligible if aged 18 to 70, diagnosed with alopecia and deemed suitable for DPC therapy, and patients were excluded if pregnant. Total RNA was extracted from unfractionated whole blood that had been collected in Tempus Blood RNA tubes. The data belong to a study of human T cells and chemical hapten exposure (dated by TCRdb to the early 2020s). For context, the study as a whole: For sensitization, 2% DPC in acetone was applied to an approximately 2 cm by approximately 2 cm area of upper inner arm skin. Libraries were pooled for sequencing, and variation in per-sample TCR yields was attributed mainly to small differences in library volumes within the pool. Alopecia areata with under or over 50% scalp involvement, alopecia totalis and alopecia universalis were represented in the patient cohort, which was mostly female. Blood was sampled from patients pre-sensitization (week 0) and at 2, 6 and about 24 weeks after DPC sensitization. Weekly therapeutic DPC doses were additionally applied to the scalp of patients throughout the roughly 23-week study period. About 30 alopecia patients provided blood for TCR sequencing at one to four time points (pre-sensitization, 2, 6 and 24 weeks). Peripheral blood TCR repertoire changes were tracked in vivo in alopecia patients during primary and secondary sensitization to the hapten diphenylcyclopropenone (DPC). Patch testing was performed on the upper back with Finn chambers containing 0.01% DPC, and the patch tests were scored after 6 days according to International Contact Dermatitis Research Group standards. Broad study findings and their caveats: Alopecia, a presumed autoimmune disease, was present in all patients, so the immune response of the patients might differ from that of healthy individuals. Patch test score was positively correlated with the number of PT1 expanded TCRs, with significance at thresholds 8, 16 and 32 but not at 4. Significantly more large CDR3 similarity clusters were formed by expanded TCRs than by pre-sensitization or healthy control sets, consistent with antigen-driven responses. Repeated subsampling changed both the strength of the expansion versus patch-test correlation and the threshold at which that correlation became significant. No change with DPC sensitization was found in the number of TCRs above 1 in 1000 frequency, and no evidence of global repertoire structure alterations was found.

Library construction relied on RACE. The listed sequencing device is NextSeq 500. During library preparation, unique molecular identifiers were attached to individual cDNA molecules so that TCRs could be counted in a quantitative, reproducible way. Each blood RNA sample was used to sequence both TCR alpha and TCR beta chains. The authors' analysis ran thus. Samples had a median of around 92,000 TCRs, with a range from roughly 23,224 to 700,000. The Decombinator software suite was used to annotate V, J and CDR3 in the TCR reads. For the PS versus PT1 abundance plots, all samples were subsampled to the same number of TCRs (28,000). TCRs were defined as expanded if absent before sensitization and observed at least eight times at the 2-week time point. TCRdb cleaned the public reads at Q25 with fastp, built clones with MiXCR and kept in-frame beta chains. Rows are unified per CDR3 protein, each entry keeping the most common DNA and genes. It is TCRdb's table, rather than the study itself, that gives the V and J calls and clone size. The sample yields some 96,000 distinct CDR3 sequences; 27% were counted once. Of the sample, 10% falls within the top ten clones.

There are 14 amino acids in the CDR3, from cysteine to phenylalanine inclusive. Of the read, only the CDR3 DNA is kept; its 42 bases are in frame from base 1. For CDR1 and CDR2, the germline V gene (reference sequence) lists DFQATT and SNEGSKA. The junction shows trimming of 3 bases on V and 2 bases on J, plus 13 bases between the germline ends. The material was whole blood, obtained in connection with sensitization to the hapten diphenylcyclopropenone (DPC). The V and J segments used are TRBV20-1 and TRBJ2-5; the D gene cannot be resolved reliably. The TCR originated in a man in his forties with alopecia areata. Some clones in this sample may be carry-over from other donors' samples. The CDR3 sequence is CSASHSGKQETQYF. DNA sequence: TGCAGTGCTAGTCATTCCGGAAAACAAGAGACCCAGTACTTC.